Sequencing of this T cell receptor beta chain was carried out in a study of blood T cell repertoires in COVID-19. Repertoires were generated with immunoSEQ multiplex PCR, while TCRdb's copy carries only in-frame clones and drops some. The sample gives about 98,000 clones, 86% of which show up once; 9% to 12% is in the top ten. CDR1 and CDR2 from the germline V gene are SNHLY and FYNNEI. The CDR3 covers 14 residues. With V trimmed by 6 bases and J by 2 bases, 4 bases remained unmatched. The J gene is TRBJ2-3, the V gene TRBV2, with 8 nucleotides matching TRBD2. The sequencing input was peripheral blood. This sequence was found in a man in his forties or fifties with acute or convalescent COVID-19. The CDR3 sequence: CASRTSATTDTQYF. For the CDR3, the DNA is TGTGCCAGCAGGACTAGCGCAACCACAGATACGCAGTATTTT.